A single sample is the source of the 5 T cell receptor beta chains below, sequenced in a study of T-cell reconstitution after alpha-beta-depleted transplantation in children. Preparation of the TCRbeta library used unique molecular identifiers. TCRdb re-derived calls from the PCR reads in MiXCR, one entry per CDR3 protein. Found here are around 200,000 distinct CDR3 sequences, roughly 11% of them singletons; the top ten hold 28%. Sequences were derived from PBMCs, sampled before TCRalphabeta/CD19-depleted stem cell transplant. All receptors come from a child less than two years old with acute myeloid leukemia, due to receive a stem cell transplant.

This clonotype was seen a few times. CDR3 sequence reads: CASSLPPSGAEDIQYF. The CDR3 coding sequence is TGTGCCAGCAGCTTACCTCCCTCAGGGGCAGAGGACATTCAGTACTTC. V and J are TRBV28 and TRBJ2-4; possible D gene TRBD1, 6 bases. Germline values: CDR1 MDHEN, CDR2 SYDVKM. The CDR3 has 16 residues. Between the trimmed V and J ends, which lost 6 bases and 8 bases, there was a span of 23 bases. The variable domain in full, completed from reference TRBV28 and TRBJ2-4, reads DVKVTQSSRYLVKRTGEKVFLECVQDMDHENMFWYRQDPGLGLRLIYFSYDVKMKEKGDIPEGYSVSREKKERFSLILESASTNQTSMYLCASSLPPSGAEDIQYFGAGTRLSVL.

This clonotype was recorded many times. The V call is TRBV28, the J call TRBJ1-2, with no clear D. Trimming took 2 bases from V and 6 from J, leaving 19 bases between them. The CDR3 contains 16 residues. Germline CDR1 reads MDHEN; CDR2 reads SYDVKM. In nucleotides, the CDR3 is TGTGCCAGCAGTTTAGTTTTTCGGTCGGGGTTTGATGGCTACACCTTC. This codes for CASSLVFRSGFDGYTF.

This clonotype showed up many times. The V gene is TRBV3-1, the J gene TRBJ2-4, with 12 bases matching TRBD2. This CDR3 region has 15 residues. Germline V gene sequence: CDR1 LGHDT, CDR2 YNNKEL (reference sequence). Unmatched junction bases numbered 0, after V lost 4 bases and J lost 2 bases. The CDR3: CASSRTSGTKNIQYF. The CDR3 DNA sequence: TGTGCCAGCAGCCGGACTAGCGGGACCAAAAACATTCAGTACTTC.

The chain combines TRBV6-1 with TRBJ1-2; D is uncertain. The germline CDR1 and CDR2 sequences are MNHNS and SASEGT. The ends were cut back, 2 bases at V and 8 bases at J, with 15 bases in the middle. The CDR3 runs 14 residues. The CDR3 loop reads CASSEIPGFSGYTF. For the CDR3, the DNA is TGTGCCAGCAGTGAAATCCCGGGTTTTTCGGGCTACACCTTC.

This clonotype came up many times. The gene calls are TRBV12-3 or TRBV12-4 and TRBJ1-6, with D possibly being TRBD1 (6 bases). This CDR3 contains 17 residues. Trimming removed 3 bases at V and 7 bases at J, with 19 bases between. The CDR3 region is CASSFLGRGLGNSPLHF. The CDR3 DNA sequence: TGTGCCAGCAGTTTCTTGGGCAGGGGACTAGGAAATTCACCCCTCCACTTT.